This T cell receptor beta chain was captured in a study of cytomegalovirus exposure and HLA in healthy donors. Study results and caveats: Most subjects' HLA-A and HLA-B alleles were reportedly predicted from TCR beta sequences.

Trimming cost V 4 bases and J 5 bases; bases outside gene matches: 4. CDR1 is SEHNR, CDR2 FQNEAQ, per germline (reference sequence). The CDR3 runs 13 residues. Researchers ran the PCR with 60 Vbeta and 13 Jbeta primers. Sequencing was performed with immunoSEQ multiplex PCR; in TCRdb, only in-frame clones are kept and a portion is missing. Among some 120,000 clones listed, roughly 66% were seen once. For this clone: Its antigen is still unknown.

The rearrangement uses TRBV7-9 and TRBJ1-2; 7 nucleotides match TRBD1. This clonotype was sampled from a man between 60 and 70 years old in good health and CMV-seropositive. The sample was PBMCs. CDR3 residues: CASSSSGGYGYTF. The CDR3 DNA reads as TGTGCCAGCAGCTCATCAGGGGGGTATGGCTACACCTTC.